The 26 T cell receptor beta chains below were found in one sample sequenced in a study of blood T cell repertoires in COVID-19. Repertoires were generated with immunoSEQ multiplex PCR, while TCRdb's copy carries only in-frame clones and drops some. The sample carries approximately 200,000 clones, nearly 90% recorded once. Input material: PBMCs or T cells enriched from blood (not recorded which). The receptors stem from a man aged 25 to 45 who had recovered from COVID-19.

The gene calls are TRBV18 and TRBJ1-4, with 9 nucleotides matching TRBD1. The germline V gene has CDR1 KGHSH and CDR2 LQKENI. J lost 6 bases, V lost 5 bases, and 10 bases had no gene match. The CDR3 runs 16 residues. The CDR3 bases are TGTGCCAGCTCATCCGTGCCCCGGGACAGGGATGAAAAACTGTTTTTT. Encoded protein: CASSSVPRDRDEKLFF.

The chain couples TRBV2 to TRBJ2-5; D is possibly TRBD2 (5 bases). CDR1 is SNHLY, CDR2 FYNNEI, per germline. Trimming took off 8 bases at V and 1 base at J, with 11 bases between the two ends. This CDR3 has 13 amino acids. Here the CDR3 DNA reads TGTGCCAGCCTCTCGGACTCCCAAGAGACCCAGTACTTC. This encodes CASLSDSQETQYF. The whole variable domain, remainder taken from reference TRBV2 and TRBJ2-5, is EPEVTQTPSHQVTQMGQEVILRCVPISNHLYFYWYRQILGQKVEFLVSFYNNEISEKSEIFDDQFSVERPDGSNFTLKIRSTKLEDSAMYFCASLSDSQETQYFGPGTRLLVL.

This chain's CDR3 is CASSPQTGGWTEAFF. For the CDR3, the DNA is TGTGCCAGCAGCCCCCAGACAGGGGGGTGGACTGAAGCTTTCTTT. V usage is TRBV7-2 and J usage is TRBJ1-1, with TRBD1 matching over 9 bases. Germline CDR1 SGHTA, CDR2 FQGNSA. J gave up 5 bases and V 5 bases, and 9 bases lay outside the gene matches. The CDR3 sequence is 15 residues long.

This rearrangement joins TRBV14 to TRBJ2-1, with D perhaps matching TRBD2 (5 bases). Germline-derived CDR1 and CDR2 are SGHDN and FVKESK. Trimming took 3 bases from V and 10 from J, leaving 16 bases between them. This CDR3 has 14 amino acids. CDR3 nucleotides: TGTGCCAGCAGCCAGGAGGATAATAGGTGGGAGCAGTTCTTC. Translation gives CASSQEDNRWEQFF.

This clone has just one count. The chain is built from TRBV5-8 and TRBJ2-2; 12 bases align to TRBD2. V gave up 2 bases and J gave up 3 bases; unmatched junction bases: 2. Germline CDR1 SGHTS, CDR2 YDEGEE. The CDR3 loop spans 16 amino acids. The CDR3 spells CASSFRTSGDTGELFF. CDR3 nucleotide sequence: TGTGCCAGCAGCTTCAGGACTAGCGGGGACACCGGGGAGCTGTTTTTT.

The chain is built from TRBV29-1 and TRBJ1-4; D not certain. The CDR3 is 13 residues long. The germline gives CDR1 SQVTM, CDR2 ANQGSEA. Trimming cost V 6 bases and J 5 bases, with 13 bases left between them. This CDR3 reads CSVGRQLNEKLFF. The CDR3 region has the DNA TGCAGCGTGGGGAGGCAGCTGAATGAAAAACTGTTTTTT.

The chain uses TRBV19 and TRBJ1-5; D perhaps matches TRBD1 (5 bases). The germline CDR1 and CDR2 sequences are LNHDA and SQIVND (reference sequence). The CDR3 consists of 17 residues. Trimming shortened V by 6 bases and J by 0 bases, and 18 bases separated the two germline ends. CDR3 sequence reads: CASSPRRPGGSNQPQHF. For the CDR3, the DNA is TGTGCCAGTAGCCCACGGCGGCCCGGGGGTAGCAATCAGCCCCAGCATTTT.

The CDR3: CASATTAGLLNEQFF. The CDR3 coding sequence is TGTGCCAGCGCTACGACGGCAGGGTTGTTGAATGAGCAGTTCTTC. V is TRBV6-5 and J is TRBJ2-1; possible D gene TRBD1, 5 bases. Germline V gene lookup returns CDR1 MNHEY and CDR2 SVGAGI. V lost 8 bases and J 7 bases, leaving 21 bases between the germline ends. The CDR3 contains 15 residues.

The DNA for the CDR3 is TGTGCCAGCAGCTTAGCGCGGGGGGACGTTGGTACTGAAGCTTTCTTT. It yields the protein CASSLARGDVGTEAFF. This rearrangement joins TRBV11-1 to TRBJ1-1, with D perhaps TRBD1 (5 bases). V was shortened by 0 bases and J by 5 bases, with 16 bases between the two germline ends. There are 16 residues in the CDR3. CDR1 SGHAT and CDR2 FQDESV come from the germline V gene (reference sequence).

The CDR3 loop is CATRAAHGGGSNQPQHF. CDR3 in DNA: TGTGCCACCCGCGCCGCACACGGGGGGGGCAGCAATCAGCCCCAGCATTTT. This chain joins TRBV7-4 and TRBJ1-5; D is perhaps TRBD1 (6 bases). The CDR3 is 17 residues long. Germline assignment: CDR1 SGHVT and CDR2 SQSDAQ. With 10 bases removed from V and 1 base from J, the gap between germline ends came to 23 bases.

The genes are TRBV28 and TRBJ2-7; 8 nucleotides match TRBD1. The CDR3 loop spans 14 amino acids. Germline V gives CDR1 MDHEN, CDR2 SYDVKM. V was pared by 7 bases and J by 5 bases, with 10 bases of the junction left unmatched. This CDR3 reads CASTDGQGVHEQYF. The CDR3 region has the DNA TGTGCCAGCACCGACGGACAGGGAGTGCACGAGCAGTACTTC.

The chain couples TRBV5-4 to TRBJ2-7, with D maybe TRBD2 (6 bases). Trimming cost V 2 bases and J 0 bases, with 12 bases left between them. The CDR3 consists of 15 residues. Germline values: CDR1 SGHNT, CDR2 YYREEE (reference sequence). The CDR3 bases are TGTGCCAGCAGCTTCCCCGACGGGAGCTCCTACGAGCAGTACTTC. Its protein product is CASSFPDGSSYEQYF.

The chain joins TRBV7-9 to TRBJ1-5; 11 positions match TRBD1. The CDR3 extends over 16 amino acids. Per the germline V gene, CDR1 is SEHNR and CDR2 is FQNEAQ (reference sequence). V lost 5 bases, J lost 5 bases, and 8 bases stayed unmatched. The CDR3 sequence is CASSRTGTGGDQPQHF. The CDR3 DNA sequence: TGTGCCAGCAGCCGAACCGGGACAGGGGGGGATCAGCCCCAGCATTTT.

This chain links TRBV7-9 with TRBJ1-1, with TRBD1 as a possible D gene (6 bases). Germline V gene data show CDR1 as SEHNR and CDR2 as FQNEAQ (reference sequence). Deletions cut 5 bases from V and 5 bases from J, with 18 bases between. The CDR3 has 15 residues. The CDR3 DNA sequence: TGTGCCAGCAGCCAGACGTCACAGGGTAATACTGAAGCTTTCTTT. This translates into CASSQTSQGNTEAFF.

This clone has only one observation. The chain links TRBV5-1 to TRBJ1-1; weak D call: TRBD1 (6 bases). This CDR3 has 15 amino acids. V was trimmed by 1 base and J by 3 bases, leaving 13 bases between them. The germline gives CDR1 SGHRS, CDR2 YFSETQ. CDR3 sequence (DNA): TGCGCCAGCAGCTTGAGGACAGCGCGAGACACTGAAGCTTTCTTT. It encodes CASSLRTARDTEAFF.

The chain employs TRBV29-1 and TRBJ2-3; D unclear. The CDR3 covers 14 residues. The V end was cut by 1 base, the J end by 1 base, with 9 bases between. Germline V gene sequence: CDR1 SQVTM, CDR2 ANQGSEA. The CDR3 nucleotides are TGCAGCGTTGAAGTGAGGTCCGGCACAGATACGCAGTATTTT. It codes for CSVEVRSGTDTQYF.

As to this clone: Its ends do not fully match the called genes, so a read error is possible. The gene calls are TRBV4-1 and TRBJ1-2; 8 bases line up with TRBD1. In germline, CDR1 is MGHRA, CDR2 YSYEKL. The CDR3 extends over 14 amino acids. CDR3 residues: CARSRPGQGGGYTF. For the CDR3, the DNA is TGCGCCCGCAGCCGACCAGGACAGGGTGGTGGCTACACCTTC.

This clone is a singleton in its sample. This chain uses TRBV30 with TRBJ1-3; no firm D call. V was clipped by 5 bases and J by 0 bases, with 8 bases between them. Germline CDR1 is GTSNPN and CDR2 is SVGIG (reference sequence). The CDR3 consists of 13 residues. CDR3 amino acids: CAWCLSSGNTIYF. DNA for the CDR3: TGTGCCTGGTGTTTGAGCTCTGGAAACACCATATATTTT.

This chain links TRBV19 with TRBJ2-3; D might be TRBD1 (6 bases). V gave up 7 bases and J gave up 4 bases, with 21 bases separating them. Germline CDR1 is LNHDA and CDR2 is SQIVND (reference sequence). The CDR3 extends over 16 amino acids. CDR3 region: CASTNRVRGLADTQYF. The CDR3 DNA follows: TGTGCCAGTACCAATCGGGTCAGGGGTCTAGCAGATACGCAGTATTTT. Looking up the rest from reference TRBV19 and TRBJ2-3 gives the full variable domain: DGGITQSPKYLFRKEGQNVTLSCEQNLNHDAMYWYRQDPGQGLRLIYYSQIVNDFQKGDIAEGYSVSREKKESFPLTVTSAQKNPTAFYLCASTNRVRGLADTQYFGPGTRLTVL.

The chain has TRBV6-5 and TRBJ1-5; TRBD1 might be the D (5 bases). The CDR3 extends over 15 amino acids. The germline V and J ends were trimmed by 6 bases and 5 bases, with 17 bases remaining between them. Germline CDR1 reads MNHEY; CDR2 reads SVGAGI. The CDR3 DNA sequence: TGTGCCAGCAGGTTCCAGGGTACCGGTGATCAGCCCCAGCATTTT. Translation: CASRFQGTGDQPQHF.

This clone was detected a few times. The V gene is TRBV5-1, the J gene TRBJ1-4; D is ambiguous. CDR1 and CDR2 (germline): SGHRS, YFSETQ. The CDR3 is made up of 13 amino acids. The V end lost 0 bases, the J end lost 3 bases, and 3 bases lay between the germline ends. This CDR3 is CASSLAANEKLFF. CDR3 coding DNA: TGCGCCAGCAGCTTGGCGGCTAATGAAAAACTGTTTTTT.

The J gene is TRBJ2-7, the V gene TRBV27; the D gene is possibly TRBD1 (5 bases). Trimming left V 4 bases short and J 2 bases short, with 12 bases between. The CDR3 contains 14 residues. Looked up from germline, CDR1 is MNHEY and CDR2 is SMNVEV (reference sequence). The CDR3 protein is CASSSPDSPYEQYF. The DNA for the CDR3 is TGTGCCAGCAGTTCCCCAGACAGCCCCTACGAGCAGTACTTC.

CDR3 coding DNA: TGTGCCAGCAGCGTATCGGACAGGGACTATGGCTACACCTTC. Protein: CASSVSDRDYGYTF. The gene calls are TRBV9 and TRBJ1-2; 8 bases fit TRBD1. With V trimmed by 1 base and J by 3 bases, 2 bases remained unmatched. The CDR3 loop spans 14 amino acids. CDR1 is SGDLS, CDR2 YYNGEE, per germline.

V usage is TRBV7-2 and J usage is TRBJ1-2, with 10 positions matching TRBD1. V dropped 3 bases and J dropped 0; count of bases not matched to a gene: 1. The length of the CDR3 is 15 residues. The germline V gene has CDR1 SGHTA and CDR2 FQGNSA. The CDR3 sequence is CASSFGQGANYGYTF. In DNA, the CDR3 is TGTGCCAGCAGCTTCGGACAGGGGGCTAACTATGGCTACACCTTC.

Only one count was recorded for this clone. This rearrangement joins TRBV6-1 to TRBJ2-7; 10 bases are a match to TRBD1. This CDR3 region has 15 residues. The V gene end was trimmed by 3 bases and the J gene end by 0 bases; junction bases not matched to a gene: 2. Germline V gene lookup returns CDR1 MNHNS and CDR2 SASEGT. CDR3 sequence: CASSEGTGVSYEQYF. DNA of the CDR3: TGTGCCAGCAGTGAGGGGACAGGGGTCTCCTACGAGCAGTACTTC.

In this sample, this clone turned up once. The rearrangement joins TRBV4-2 to TRBJ2-1; 12 bases line up with TRBD1. Germline values: CDR1 LGHNA, CDR2 YNFKEQ. V shed 1 base and J 7 bases; nucleotides not matched to a gene: 5. The CDR3 has 16 amino acids. Written as DNA, the CDR3 is TGTGCCAGCAGCCAAGTCCGGGACAGGGGGCGAAATGAGCAGTTCTTC. Its protein is CASSQVRDRGRNEQFF.